What follows are 12 T cell receptor beta chains derived from one specimen sequenced in a study of blood T cell repertoires in COVID-19. Sequenced by immunoSEQ multiplex PCR; TCRdb stores in-frame clones only, minus some. The data contain approximately 98,000 clones, roughly 82% of them singletons. Sequencing was done on a sample of peripheral blood. These receptors all come from a man of 80 years or more with acute or convalescent COVID-19.

DNA for the CDR3: TGTGCCAGCAGCTTAGGACTAGCGGGAGGGGAGACCCAGTACTTC. This gives the protein CASSLGLAGGETQYF. The chain links TRBV7-8 to TRBJ2-5; TRBD2 matches at 14 bases. V shed 1 base, J shed 5 bases, and the junction held 0 bases outside the gene matches. The CDR3 loop spans 15 amino acids. Germline V lookup: CDR1 SGHVS, CDR2 FQNEAQ. Based on the CDR3 plus reference TRBV7-8 and TRBJ2-5, the full variable domain is GAGVSQSPRYKVAKRGQDVALRCDPISGHVSLFWYQQALGQGPEFLTYFQNEAQLDKSGLPSDRFFAERPEGSVSTLKIQRTQQEDSAVYLCASSLGLAGGETQYFGPGTRLLVL.

This chain uses TRBV7-9 with TRBJ1-6, with 10 bases identical to TRBD1. Germline assignment: CDR1 SEHNR and CDR2 FQNEAQ (reference sequence). CDR3 length: 16 amino acids. With V trimmed by 5 bases and J by 7 bases, 8 bases remained unmatched. CDR3 DNA sequence: TGTGCCAGCAGCAGCACCGGGACAGGGGTGAATTCACCCCTCCACTTT. Amino acid sequence: CASSSTGTGVNSPLHF.

The chain joins TRBV7-2 to TRBJ2-7; TRBD2 is a possible D gene (6 bases). Deletions cut 5 bases from V and 3 bases from J, with 14 bases between. Germline CDR1 reads SGHTA; CDR2 reads FQGNSA. The CDR3 length is 14 residues. The CDR3 bases are TGTGCCAGCAGCCCCCGGGACTTAATCTACGAGCAGTACTTC. Translating it yields CASSPRDLIYEQYF. Combining the CDR3 with reference TRBV7-2 and TRBJ2-7 gives the whole variable domain GAGVSQSPSNKVTEKGKDVELRCDPISGHTALYWYRQSLGQGLEFLIYFQGNSAPDKSGLPSDRFSAERTGGSVSTLTIQRTQQEDSAVYLCASSPRDLIYEQYFGPGTRLTVT.

This clone came up a few times. The V call is TRBV7-2, the J call TRBJ1-3; D is undetermined. The CDR3 length is 15 residues. CDR1 and CDR2 (germline): SGHTA, FQGNSA. The germline V and J ends were trimmed by 4 bases and 2 bases, with 12 bases remaining between them. In nucleotides, the CDR3 is TGTGCCAGCAGCTCGGGAGGGCCCGCTGGAAACACCATATATTTT. This codes for CASSSGGPAGNTIYF.

The J gene is TRBJ1-1, the V gene TRBV28; D uncertain. Germline loops: CDR1 MDHEN, CDR2 SYDVKM. Trimming cost V 3 bases and J 0 bases, with 8 bases left between them. This CDR3 comprises 14 residues. The CDR3 loop reads CASSFRGVNTEAFF. CDR3 bases: TGTGCCAGCAGTTTTAGAGGTGTGAACACTGAAGCTTTCTTT.

The V call is TRBV5-1, the J call TRBJ2-5; a possible D gene is TRBD2 (6 bases). This CDR3 is 14 amino acids long. CDR1 and CDR2 (germline): SGHRS, YFSETQ. V lost 1 base and J lost 2, with 9 bases in between. CDR3 coding DNA: TGCGCCAGCAGCTTGCTGGCGGGACAAGAGACCCAGTACTTC. It is translated as CASSLLAGQETQYF.

This chain joins TRBV10-3 and TRBJ2-2; D not certain. This CDR3 spans 16 amino acids. Germline CDR1 ENHRY, CDR2 SYGVKD. Trimming removed 5 bases from V and 0 bases from J, with 13 bases in between. CDR3 residues: CAISYGGSSNTGELFF. The CDR3 region has the DNA TGTGCCATCAGTTATGGCGGCTCCTCGAACACCGGGGAGCTGTTTTTT.

The chain joins TRBV11-2 to TRBJ1-3; a possible D gene is TRBD1 (6 bases). V gave up 4 bases and J gave up 0 bases, with 10 bases separating them. The CDR3 runs to 15 residues. Per germline, CDR1 SGHAT and CDR2 FQNNGV. CDR3 in amino acids: CASSSQGLSGNTIYF. Written as DNA, the CDR3 is TGTGCCAGCAGCTCACAGGGTCTCTCTGGAAACACCATATATTTT.

V and J are TRBV2 and TRBJ2-7; D ambiguous. Germline V gene data show CDR1 as SNHLY and CDR2 as FYNNEI. V lost 7 bases, J lost 6 bases, and 16 bases lay in between. CDR3 length: 13 amino acids. The CDR3 DNA follows: TGTGCCAGCACACTACCCCAGAGATCCGAGCAGTACTTC. Protein product: CASTLPQRSEQYF.

V usage is TRBV5-1 and J usage is TRBJ2-5; D ambiguous. Per the germline V gene, CDR1 is SGHRS and CDR2 is YFSETQ. CDR3 size: 14 residues. V was trimmed by 6 bases and J by 2 bases, leaving 14 bases between them. DNA for the CDR3: TGCGCCAGCACCCTCCGCGCGGCTCAAGAGACCCAGTACTTC. Residues: CASTLRAAQETQYF.

The chain links TRBV5-4 to TRBJ1-5; D uncertain. Germline CDR1 SGHNT, CDR2 YYREEE (reference sequence). Trimming left V 0 bases short and J 4 bases short, with 8 bases between. This CDR3 is 14 amino acids long. CDR3: CASSLAGGNQPQHF. CDR3 coding DNA: TGTGCCAGCAGCTTGGCAGGTGGGAATCAGCCCCAGCATTTT.

J is TRBJ1-4 and V is TRBV5-1; a possible D gene is TRBD1 (5 bases). CDR1 is SGHRS, CDR2 YFSETQ, per germline. The CDR3 length is 16 residues. V lost 4 bases and J 11 bases, leaving 24 bases between the germline ends. The CDR3 reads CASSPSADSFSGKLFF. CDR3 sequence (DNA): TGCGCCAGCAGCCCCTCTGCCGACAGCTTCAGTGGGAAACTGTTTTTT.